Below, 23 T cell receptor beta chains from the same sample are listed, as sequenced in a study of blood T cell repertoires in COVID-19. TCRdb's table, derived via immunoSEQ multiplex PCR, lists solely in-frame clones and lacks some. The top ten clones hold over 6% of a sample with tens of thousands of clones, approximately 88% of them seen once. Sequenced: peripheral blood. These receptors all stem from a woman in her 70s with acute or convalescent COVID-19.

This sequence joins TRBV24-1 and TRBJ2-1; D possibly corresponds to TRBD1 (6 bases). This CDR3 has 15 amino acids. V lost 4 bases and J lost 7, with 16 bases in between. Per the germline V gene, CDR1 is KGHDR and CDR2 is SFDVKD. CDR3 protein: CATSDVRDIWNEQFF. The CDR3 DNA reads as TGTGCCACCAGTGACGTCCGGGACATTTGGAATGAGCAGTTCTTC.

The V call is TRBV7-8, the J call TRBJ2-1; D gene unclear. CDR1 and CDR2 from the germline V gene are SGHVS and FQNEAQ. This CDR3 has 14 amino acids. V was shortened by 3 bases and J by 7 bases, with 13 bases between the two germline ends. CDR3 DNA: TGTGCCAGCAGCTTTGCGGCCTGGCAGAATGAGCAGTTCTTC. Encoded protein: CASSFAAWQNEQFF.

The chain has TRBV2 and TRBJ1-1; D not resolved. Germline V gene lookup returns CDR1 SNHLY and CDR2 FYNNEI. Between the trimmed V and J ends, which lost 4 bases and 3 bases, there was a span of 9 bases. The CDR3 consists of 13 residues. CDR3 region: CASSGYSDTEAFF. CDR3 nucleotides: TGTGCCAGCAGTGGTTATTCGGACACTGAAGCTTTCTTT.

This chain connects TRBV6-2 or TRBV6-3 to TRBJ2-7; 10 bases are shared with TRBD2. The CDR3 runs to 15 residues. The germline CDR1 and CDR2 sequences are MNHEY and SVGEGT. V lost 5 bases, J lost 0 bases, and 4 bases stayed unmatched. The CDR3 spells CASSNGLAASYEQYF. DNA of the CDR3: TGTGCCAGCAGTAATGGACTAGCGGCCTCCTACGAGCAGTACTTC.

The gene calls are TRBV18 and TRBJ1-1, with D unresolved. The ends were cut back, 0 bases at V and 8 bases at J, with 13 bases in the middle. Germline-derived CDR1 and CDR2 are KGHSH and LQKENI. This CDR3 is 14 amino acids long. The CDR3 DNA reads as TGTGCCAGCTCACCACCATCTCGGGGTCCCGAAGCTTTCTTT. Its protein product is CASSPPSRGPEAFF. Full variable domain (missing parts from reference TRBV18 and TRBJ1-1): NAGVMQNPRHLVRRRGQEARLRCSPMKGHSHVYWYRQLPEEGLKFMVYLQKENIIDESGMPKERFSAEFPKEGPSILRIQQVVRGDSAAYFCASSPPSRGPEAFFGQGTRLTVV.

This clone has just a few counts. The chain recombines TRBV7-9 with TRBJ1-4; D uncertain. There are 12 residues in the CDR3. Germline CDR1 SEHNR, CDR2 FQNEAQ (reference sequence). The V and J ends lost 5 bases and 3 bases respectively, with 4 bases between them. CDR3 bases: TGTGCCAGCAGCCGTCCTAATGAAAAACTGTTTTTT. It specifies CASSRPNEKLFF. Complete variable domain (other parts from reference TRBV7-9 and TRBJ1-4): DTGVSQNPRHKITKRGQNVTFRCDPISEHNRLYWYRQTLGQGPEFLTYFQNEAQLEKSRLLSDRFSAERPKGSFSTLEIQRTEQGDSAMYLCASSRPNEKLFFGSGTQLSVL.

The chain is built from TRBV7-9 and TRBJ2-1; 8 bases are shared with TRBD1. This CDR3 is 13 amino acids long. Germline V gene data show CDR1 as SEHNR and CDR2 as FQNEAQ (reference sequence). The CDR3 is CAGSRTGNNEQFF. CDR3 sequence (DNA): TGTGCAGGCTCCAGGACAGGGAACAATGAGCAGTTCTTC.

The chain couples TRBV27 to TRBJ2-1; TRBD1 matches 7 bases. J lost 2 bases, V lost 7 bases, and 8 bases had no gene match. The CDR3 length is 15 residues. Germline V gene lookup returns CDR1 MNHEY and CDR2 SMNVEV (reference sequence). The CDR3 here is CASTTGNPAYNEQFF. The CDR3 DNA sequence: TGTGCCAGCACGACAGGGAACCCAGCCTACAATGAGCAGTTCTTC.

The genes are TRBV6-5 and TRBJ2-4; a weak D match, TRBD1 (6 bases). There are 13 residues in the CDR3. From germline, CDR1 is MNHEY and CDR2 SVGAGI. V lost 10 bases to trimming and J lost 2 bases, with 12 bases between them. In nucleotides, the CDR3 is TGTGCCAAACCTCGGGACACCAAAAACATTCAGTACTTC. It codes for CAKPRDTKNIQYF.

CDR3 region: CASSQDGTGTDTQYF. The CDR3 DNA follows: TGCGCCAGCAGCCAAGATGGGACAGGGACAGATACGCAGTATTTT. V gene TRBV4-1 combines with J gene TRBJ2-3; 9 nucleotides agree with TRBD1. With V trimmed by 0 bases and J by 3 bases, 1 base remained unmatched. CDR1 and CDR2 (germline): MGHRA, YSYEKL. CDR3 size: 15 residues.

This clone was observed a handful of times. The DNA for the CDR3 is TGTGCCAGTAGTATCAGGGGGGATCAGCCCCAGCATTTT. This sequence encodes CASSIRGDQPQHF. The chain couples TRBV19 to TRBJ1-5, with 7 bases identical to TRBD1. V was pared by 3 bases and J by 5 bases, with 1 base of the junction left unmatched. The CDR3 is made up of 13 amino acids. Germline V lookup: CDR1 LNHDA, CDR2 SQIVND (reference sequence).

The chain recombines TRBV5-1 with TRBJ1-1; 8 bases agree with TRBD1. The CDR3 has 14 residues. CDR1 and CDR2 (germline): SGHRS, YFSETQ. V trimming: 3 bases; J trimming: 2 bases; junction bases outside the gene matches: 3. The CDR3 here is CASSYGTGNTEAFF. As DNA, the CDR3 is TGCGCCAGCAGCTACGGGACAGGAAACACTGAAGCTTTCTTT.

The V and J genes are TRBV29-1 and TRBJ1-2, with D perhaps matching TRBD1 (5 bases). This CDR3 contains 11 residues. Germline V gives CDR1 SQVTM, CDR2 ANQGSEA. The ends were cut back, 3 bases at V and 6 bases at J, with 8 bases in the middle. The CDR3 loop reads CSVDRGNGYTF. The CDR3 coding sequence is TGCAGCGTTGACCGGGGGAATGGCTACACCTTC.

This rearrangement joins TRBV4-2 to TRBJ2-1; 7 nucleotides match TRBD2. Germline values: CDR1 LGHNA, CDR2 YNFKEQ. The V gene end was trimmed by 1 base and the J gene end by 2 bases; junction bases not matched to a gene: 5. The CDR3 sequence is 16 residues long. CDR3 sequence reads: CASSQVLSGAYNEQFF. CDR3 nucleotide sequence: TGTGCCAGCAGCCAAGTATTGAGCGGGGCCTACAATGAGCAGTTCTTC.

The chain is built from TRBV30 and TRBJ2-3; D is undetermined. The germline CDR1 and CDR2 sequences are GTSNPN and SVGIG (reference sequence). V was trimmed by 1 base and J by 4 bases, leaving 15 bases between them. The CDR3 consists of 15 residues. The DNA of the CDR3 is TGTGCCTGGAGTGACCCCCGAATGACATCAGATACGCAGTATTTT. This translates into CAWSDPRMTSDTQYF.

The chain uses TRBV6-5 and TRBJ2-3, with TRBD1 as a possible D gene (5 bases). The V end was cut by 5 bases, the J end by 5 bases, with 11 bases between. CDR1 and CDR2 (germline): MNHEY, SVGAGI. The CDR3 length is 13 residues. CDR3 bases: TGTGCCAGCAGTACCCTGACAGAAGATACGCAGTATTTT. Translation: CASSTLTEDTQYF.

V usage is TRBV6-4 and J usage is TRBJ2-3; D may be TRBD2 (5 bases). V was cut by 3 bases and J by 2 bases, with 6 bases left in between. The germline gives CDR1 MRHNA, CDR2 SNTAGT. The CDR3 consists of 13 residues. The CDR3 nucleotides are TGTGCCAGCAGTGAGGACTTCACAGATACGCAGTATTTT. Translating gives CASSEDFTDTQYF.

The chain couples TRBV6-4 to TRBJ2-1; TRBD2 agrees at 12 bases. The CDR3 contains 15 residues. Germline V gene lookup returns CDR1 MRHNA and CDR2 SNTAGT. With V trimmed by 6 bases and J by 4 bases, 4 bases remained unmatched. The DNA for the CDR3 is TGTGCCAGCAGCATACTAGCGGGAGGATACAATGAGCAGTTCTTC. It yields the protein CASSILAGGYNEQFF.

The chain combines TRBV28 with TRBJ1-4, with a tentative D call TRBD1 (5 bases). The CDR3 is 17 residues long. Germline loops: CDR1 MDHEN, CDR2 SYDVKM. The V and J ends lost 6 bases and 0 bases respectively, with 17 bases between them. Written as DNA, the CDR3 is TGTGCCAGCAGCTTTGGGGGAGGTGGGCCAACTAATGAAAAACTGTTTTTT. Its protein is CASSFGGGGPTNEKLFF.

J is TRBJ1-2 and V is TRBV11-2; 7 bases match TRBD1. Germline-derived CDR1 and CDR2 are SGHAT and FQNNGV. Trimming took 1 base from V and 6 from J; bases not matched to a gene: 5. The CDR3 contains 14 residues. CDR3 DNA: TGTGCCAGCAGCTTAGGGGGCAGGGGGGATGGCTACACCTTC. Its protein product is CASSLGGRGDGYTF.

This chain connects TRBV4-2 to TRBJ1-2; a possible D gene is TRBD1 (6 bases). Germline values: CDR1 LGHNA, CDR2 YNFKEQ. This CDR3 contains 15 residues. V dropped 0 bases and J dropped 4 bases, with 12 bases sitting between them. The CDR3 sequence: CASSQDLQGGYGYTF. Here the CDR3 DNA reads TGTGCCAGCAGCCAAGACCTGCAAGGGGGCTATGGCTACACCTTC.

V usage is TRBV28 and J usage is TRBJ1-4; 7 positions match TRBD1. CDR3 size: 14 residues. Germline-derived CDR1 and CDR2 are MDHEN and SYDVKM. The junction had 9 bases not matched to a gene; V was cut back by 6 bases and J by 8 bases. CDR3 coding DNA: TGTGCCAGCAGAAGACAGGGTATCAACGAAAAACTGTTTTTT. It translates to CASRRQGINEKLFF.

The chain couples TRBV7-2 to TRBJ1-2, with D possibly being TRBD1 (5 bases). Looked up from germline, CDR1 is SGHTA and CDR2 is FQGNSA. The CDR3 spans 14 residues. Trimming removed 10 bases at V and 0 bases at J, with 15 bases between. The CDR3 DNA reads TGTGCCACCGCGCCCCAGGGAACTAACTATGGCTACACCTTC. Translating it yields CATAPQGTNYGYTF.